The 21 T cell receptor beta chains listed next were all sequenced from one sample in a study of graft-versus-host responses after intestinal transplantation. These TCRs' antigens remain unknown. This table comes from immunoSEQ multiplex PCR, and its TCRdb copy is limited to in-frame clones, with some not included. The sample yields under 150,000 clones, 80% to 95% seen once. Sequencing was performed on unstimulated CD4+ T cells sorted from spleen or lymph node cells, taken before intestinal transplant. These receptors all come from a human donor who received an intestinal transplant.

The chain has TRBV27 and TRBJ2-7; D remains unclear. The germline V gene has CDR1 MNHEY and CDR2 SMNVEV (reference sequence). Trimming removed 4 bases from V and 5 bases from J, with 6 bases in between. The CDR3 contains 11 residues. The CDR3 loop is CASSSRNEQYF. The CDR3 DNA reads as TGTGCCAGCAGTTCCCGCAACGAGCAGTACTTC.

This clone showed up just once. V gene TRBV6-1 combines with J gene TRBJ2-3; TRBD1 agrees at 11 bases. The CDR3 has 15 amino acids. With V trimmed by 0 bases and J by 7 bases, 3 bases remained unmatched. Germline V gene sequence: CDR1 MNHNS, CDR2 SASEGT. CDR3 sequence: CASSEAGQGVNTQYF. The CDR3 region has the DNA TGTGCCAGCAGTGAAGCGGGACAGGGGGTAAATACGCAGTATTTT.

As for this clone: The same CDR3 can be traced to other DNA sequences in this sample. The rearrangement joins TRBV5-1 to TRBJ2-5; TRBD2 aligns across 15 bases. Germline CDR1 SGHRS, CDR2 YFSETQ. The CDR3 is 17 residues long. V shed 0 bases, J shed 5 bases, and the junction held 5 bases outside the gene matches. In DNA form, the CDR3 reads TGCGCCAGCAGCTTGGCCGGACTAGCGGGAGGGAGGGAGACCCAGTACTTC. Translation: CASSLAGLAGGRETQYF.

V gene TRBV27 combines with J gene TRBJ1-4, with D uncertain. In germline, CDR1 is MNHEY, CDR2 SMNVEV (reference sequence). The CDR3 loop spans 15 amino acids. Trimming cost V 2 bases and J 0 bases, with 7 bases left between them. CDR3 sequence: CASSLGLATNEKLFF. CDR3 bases: TGTGCCAGCAGTTTAGGATTGGCAACTAATGAAAAACTGTTTTTT. The whole variable domain, remainder taken from reference TRBV27 and TRBJ1-4, is EAQVTQNPRYLITVTGKKLTVTCSQNMNHEYMSWYRQDPGLGLRQIYYSMNVEVTDKGDVPEGYKVSRKEKRNFPLILESPSPNQTSLYFCASSLGLATNEKLFFGSGTQLSVL.

The chain has TRBV28 and TRBJ2-7; D call uncertain. V gave up 2 bases and J gave up 4 bases, with 15 bases separating them. The CDR3 covers 15 residues. Germline-derived CDR1 and CDR2 are MDHEN and SYDVKM. The chain's CDR3 is CASSLESRHRYEQYF. The CDR3 region has the DNA TGTGCCAGCAGTTTAGAGTCTCGACACAGATACGAGCAGTACTTC.

The rearrangement links TRBV19 to TRBJ1-5; 8 bases agree with TRBD1. After removal of 6 bases from V and 2 bases from J, the junction contained 6 bases not matched to a gene. Germline V gives CDR1 LNHDA, CDR2 SQIVND (reference sequence). This CDR3 region has 15 residues. CDR3 nucleotides: TGTGCCAGTAGGAGACAGGGGAGAGGCAATCAGCCCCAGCATTTT. Translating it yields CASRRQGRGNQPQHF.

The J gene is TRBJ2-7, the V gene TRBV5-3, with unresolved D. Being an ORF, TRBV5-3 has a function that is uncertain. V lost 0 bases to trimming and J lost 3 bases, with 22 bases between them. This CDR3 region has 18 residues. The CDR3 sequence: CARSLATHRHRYFYEQYF. The DNA for the CDR3 is TGTGCCAGAAGCTTGGCGACCCATCGACACCGTTATTTCTACGAGCAGTACTTC.

The chain is built from TRBV11-1 and TRBJ2-3; TRBD2 aligns across 10 bases. CDR1 and CDR2 (germline): SGHAT, FQDESV (reference sequence). CDR3 length equals 16 residues. V lost 3 bases to trimming and J lost 5 bases; unmatched junction nucleotides: 8. The CDR3 DNA sequence: TGTGCCAGCAGCTTGAGAGCGGGAGGGCCGGTAGATACGCAGTATTTT. This codes for CASSLRAGGPVDTQYF.

The genes are TRBV5-6 and TRBJ2-5; no clear D. Trimming removed 1 base at V and 5 bases at J, with 9 bases between. This CDR3 spans 13 amino acids. The V gene's germline CDR1 is SGHDT and CDR2 YYEEEE. The CDR3 bases are TGTGCCAGCAGCTTGCCGGTAACGGAGACCCAGTACTTC. It yields the protein CASSLPVTETQYF.

The V and J genes are TRBV29-1 and TRBJ2-3; 7 bases align to TRBD1. This CDR3 is 13 amino acids long. Germline CDR1 SQVTM, CDR2 ANQGSEA. The ends lost 3 bases at V and 2 bases at J; junction bases unmatched: 2. The CDR3 sequence: CSVDGTATDTQYF. In DNA form, the CDR3 reads TGCAGCGTTGACGGGACAGCCACAGATACGCAGTATTTT.

This clone was observed once. The genes are TRBV7-3 and TRBJ2-5, with a possible D match to TRBD1 (6 bases). Germline CDR1 and CDR2: SGHTA and FQGTGA. Trimming left V 5 bases short and J 5 bases short, with 18 bases between. CDR3 length: 15 amino acids. Here the CDR3 DNA reads TGTGCCAGCAGCGAGGGTGGGGGCAAGGGGGAGACCCAGTACTTC. Its protein is CASSEGGGKGETQYF.

This chain uses TRBV6-1 with TRBJ1-5, with TRBD1 as a possible D gene (6 bases). Between the trimmed V and J ends, which lost 5 bases and 4 bases, there was a span of 15 bases. The CDR3 has 15 residues. From germline, CDR1 is MNHNS and CDR2 SASEGT. CDR3 nucleotides: TGTGCCAGCAGTACAGGGTCGGGAAAGAATCAGCCCCAGCATTTT. This encodes CASSTGSGKNQPQHF.

This chain links TRBV18 with TRBJ2-1, with 15 bases aligning to TRBD2. This CDR3 spans 16 amino acids. Germline CDR1 and CDR2: KGHSH and LQKENI. The V segment lost 5 bases and the J segment 9 bases; nucleotides outside the gene matches: 8. CDR3: CASSKGLAGGWSEQFF. The CDR3 region has the DNA TGTGCCAGCTCAAAGGGACTAGCGGGAGGTTGGAGTGAGCAGTTCTTC.

As DNA, the CDR3 is TGTGCCAGCAGTTACCGACTAGCGGGAGGCAATGAGCAGTTCTTC. Amino acids: CASSYRLAGGNEQFF. The chain is built from TRBV6-5 and TRBJ2-1; 13 positions match TRBD2. This CDR3 region has 15 residues. CDR1 and CDR2 (germline): MNHEY, SVGAGI. V was pared by 2 bases and J by 6 bases, with 1 base of the junction left unmatched.

The J gene is TRBJ1-2, the V gene TRBV25-1; D is unresolved. CDR3 length equals 12 residues. In germline, CDR1 is MGHDK, CDR2 SYGVNS. V lost 2 bases and J lost 4, with 5 bases in between. The CDR3 sequence: CASSEHSYGYTF. The CDR3 DNA sequence: TGTGCCAGCAGTGAACATTCCTATGGCTACACCTTC.

This chain links TRBV5-1 with TRBJ1-3; D uncertain. The CDR3 is made up of 14 amino acids. Germline V gene data show CDR1 as SGHRS and CDR2 as YFSETQ. V was trimmed by 3 bases and J by 3 bases, leaving 10 bases between them. The CDR3 spells CASSSGGDGNTIYF. In DNA, the CDR3 is TGCGCCAGCAGCTCGGGTGGGGATGGAAACACCATATATTTT.

J is TRBJ2-1 and V is TRBV5-5; D may be TRBD1 (5 bases). The CDR3 extends over 15 amino acids. The germline gives CDR1 SGHKS, CDR2 YYEKEE (reference sequence). The germline V and J ends were trimmed by 6 bases and 0 bases, with 13 bases remaining between them. For the CDR3, the DNA is TGTGCCAGCATCATGAGACAGAGCTCCTACAATGAGCAGTTCTTC. It is translated as CASIMRQSSYNEQFF.

V gene TRBV6-6 combines with J gene TRBJ1-1, with TRBD1 matching 9 bases. Per the germline V gene, CDR1 is MNHNY and CDR2 is SVGAGI (reference sequence). Trimming removed 5 bases from V and 4 bases from J; junction bases left unmatched: 8. The CDR3 extends over 15 amino acids. Written as DNA, the CDR3 is TGTGCCAGCAGTAAAGATCGACAGGGGGGCACTGAAGCTTTCTTT. It yields the protein CASSKDRQGGTEAFF.

This chain links TRBV14 with TRBJ1-1, with a tentative D call TRBD1 (6 bases). Per the germline V gene, CDR1 is SGHDN and CDR2 is FVKESK. Between the trimmed V and J ends, which lost 1 base and 0 bases, there was a span of 27 bases. The CDR3 sequence is 21 residues long. The CDR3 sequence is CASSQVASSGTSVFMNTEAFF. The CDR3 region has the DNA TGTGCCAGCAGCCAAGTAGCATCCTCCGGGACATCGGTTTTTATGAACACTGAAGCTTTCTTT.

This chain joins TRBV5-1 and TRBJ2-2, with 7 nucleotides matching TRBD1. CDR1 SGHRS and CDR2 YFSETQ come from the germline V gene. The CDR3 contains 14 residues. J was trimmed by 6 bases and V by 0 bases; bases with no gene match: 2. The CDR3 sequence: CASSLEGQAGELFF. The CDR3 coding sequence is TGCGCCAGCAGCTTGGAAGGACAGGCCGGGGAGCTGTTTTTT.

The V and J genes are TRBV7-9 and TRBJ2-3, with TRBD2 identical over 15 bases. This CDR3 is 15 amino acids long. Germline V gene sequence: CDR1 SEHNR, CDR2 FQNEAQ (reference sequence). After removal of 6 bases from V and 7 bases from J, the junction contained 5 bases not matched to a gene. The CDR3 protein is CASSEGLAGGNTQYF. The CDR3 DNA is TGTGCCAGCAGTGAGGGACTAGCGGGAGGAAATACGCAGTATTTT. The full variable domain, its missing parts supplied by reference TRBV7-9 and TRBJ2-3, is DTGVSQNPRHKITKRGQNVTFRCDPISEHNRLYWYRQTLGQGPEFLTYFQNEAQLEKSRLLSDRFSAERPKGSFSTLEIQRTEQGDSAMYLCASSEGLAGGNTQYFGPGTRLTVL.